These 11 T cell receptor beta chains were sequenced from one sample in a study of identical twins. TCRdb used MiXCR to reprocess the 5' RACE reads, holding one entry per CDR3 protein. The sample has a few hundred thousand distinct CDR3 sequences; roughly an eighth are singletons. These data were also filed under a second study, of yellow fever vaccine responses in identical twins.

Material: CD4+ T cells sorted from blood. These receptors all stem from a woman aged 18-29 years in good health.

This clonotype has a handful of counts. V gene TRBV20-1 combines with J gene TRBJ2-2, with 13 bases fitting TRBD2. The CDR3 length is 15 residues. The germline gives CDR1 DFQATT, CDR2 SNEGSKA (reference sequence). After removal of 6 bases from V and 8 bases from J, the junction contained 9 bases not matched to a gene. The CDR3 protein is CSAPGLAGRMGELFF. The CDR3 coding sequence is TGCAGTGCCCCGGGACTAGCGGGGAGAATGGGGGAGCTGTTTTTT.

This clonotype has only a few counts. CDR3 sequence (DNA): TGTGCCAGCAGTTTATTTCTAGGAGGCACCGGGACAAAGAACACCGGGGAGCTGTTTTTT. The encoded protein is CASSLFLGGTGTKNTGELFF. The chain uses TRBV12-3 or TRBV12-4 and TRBJ2-2, with D perhaps matching TRBD1 (6 bases). This CDR3 comprises 20 residues. The germline V and J ends were trimmed by 2 bases and 1 base, with 23 bases remaining between them.

There are a few counts of this clonotype. Its ends do not fully match the called genes, so a read error is possible. The V call is TRBV2, the J call TRBJ1-6; 8 positions agree with TRBD1. The CDR3 extends over 14 amino acids. Germline V gives CDR1 SNHLY, CDR2 FYNNEI. The CDR3 sequence: CASSEARTGKNRGF. The DNA of the CDR3 is TGTGCCAGCAGTGAAGCACGGACAGGGAAAAATAGGGGTTTT.

The V and J genes are TRBV21-1 and TRBJ2-4; the table's D call TRBD1 went unverified against the DNA. TRBV21-1 is termed a pseudogene. CDR3 length: 19 residues. The CDR3 spells CASSPRRDRVTLAKNIQYF. The CDR3 DNA reads as TGTGCCAGCAGCCCTCGACGGGACAGGGTTACTTTAGCCAAAAACATTCAGTACTTC.

This clonotype was observed a few times. The chain links TRBV28 to TRBJ2-7; D gene unclear. Trimming shortened V by 3 bases and J by 2 bases, and 5 bases separated the two germline ends. Germline V lookup: CDR1 MDHEN, CDR2 SYDVKM. The CDR3 consists of 12 residues. CDR3 coding DNA: TGTGCCAGCAGTTTCCTACCCTACGAGCAGTACTTC. Protein: CASSFLPYEQYF.

This chain's CDR3 is CASSPEGGTARSYNEQFF. Here the CDR3 DNA reads TGTGCCAGCAGCCCCGAAGGCGGGACTGCACGCTCCTACAATGAGCAGTTCTTC. The rearrangement uses TRBV4-2 and TRBJ2-1; D possibly corresponds to TRBD2 (6 bases). The CDR3 length is 18 residues. Germline CDR1 LGHNA, CDR2 YNFKEQ. The V and J ends lost 4 bases and 0 bases respectively, with 19 bases between them.

In this sample, this clonotype turned up many times. The rearrangement links TRBV29-1 to TRBJ1-4; 11 nucleotides line up with TRBD1. CDR3 size: 13 residues. V lost 7 bases, J lost 8 bases, and 6 bases stayed unmatched. Germline values: CDR1 SQVTM, CDR2 ANQGSEA. This CDR3 is CSAGGTGGEKLFF. The CDR3 DNA is TGCAGCGCAGGCGGGACAGGGGGAGAAAAACTGTTTTTT. Full variable domain (rest looked up from reference TRBV29-1 and TRBJ1-4): SAVISQKPSRDICQRGTSLTIQCQVDSQVTMMFWYRQQPGQSLTLIATANQGSEATYESGFVIDKFPISRPNLTFSTLTVSNMSPEDSSIYLCSAGGTGGEKLFFGSGTQLSVL.

This clonotype appeared a few times. The chain joins TRBV2 to TRBJ2-7, with D hard to call. This CDR3 is 13 amino acids long. From germline, CDR1 is SNHLY and CDR2 FYNNEI. With 0 bases removed from V and 6 bases from J, the gap between germline ends came to 9 bases. This CDR3 is CASSEAGVSEQYF. The DNA for the CDR3 is TGTGCCAGCAGTGAAGCAGGTGTGTCCGAGCAGTACTTC.

This clonotype was seen a few times. This chain's CDR3 is CASLAGERYNEQFF. The CDR3 DNA is TGTGCCAGCTTGGCAGGGGAGCGATACAATGAGCAGTTCTTC. This chain uses TRBV2 with TRBJ2-1, with a weak D call TRBD1 (6 bases). Per germline, CDR1 SNHLY and CDR2 FYNNEI. The CDR3 consists of 14 residues. Trimming removed 8 bases from V and 4 bases from J, with 15 bases in between.

This clonotype was seen ten or more times. V usage is TRBV7-9 and J usage is TRBJ1-5; unclear D gene. Trimming left V 2 bases short and J 6 bases short, with 5 bases between. Germline CDR1 reads SEHNR; CDR2 reads FQNEAQ (reference sequence). CDR3 length: 12 amino acids. Here the CDR3 DNA reads TGTGCCAGCAGCTTAAGTCTTCAGCCCCAGCATTTT. Encoded protein: CASSLSLQPQHF.

This clonotype was observed a few times. The chain joins TRBV28 to TRBJ2-1; 14 nucleotides line up with TRBD2. The germline V gene has CDR1 MDHEN and CDR2 SYDVKM. The CDR3 length is 16 residues. V shed 2 bases, J shed 9 bases, and the junction held 6 bases outside the gene matches. Here the CDR3 reads CASSLLGLAGGGEQFF. CDR3 DNA: TGTGCCAGCAGTTTACTTGGACTAGCGGGAGGCGGTGAGCAGTTCTTC.